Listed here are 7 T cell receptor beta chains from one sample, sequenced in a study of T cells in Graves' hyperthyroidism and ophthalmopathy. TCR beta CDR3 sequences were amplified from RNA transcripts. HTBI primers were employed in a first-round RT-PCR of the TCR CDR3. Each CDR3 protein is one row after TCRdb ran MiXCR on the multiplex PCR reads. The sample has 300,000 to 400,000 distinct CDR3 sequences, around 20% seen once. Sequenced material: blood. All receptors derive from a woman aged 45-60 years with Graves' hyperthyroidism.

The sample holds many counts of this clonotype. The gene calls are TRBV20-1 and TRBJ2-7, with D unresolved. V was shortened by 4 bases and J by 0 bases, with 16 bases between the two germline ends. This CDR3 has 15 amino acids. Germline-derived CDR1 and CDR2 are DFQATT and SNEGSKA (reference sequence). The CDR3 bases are TGCAGTGCTAATTTGCTGGGATGGAGCTCCTACGAGCAGTACTTC. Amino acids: CSANLLGWSSYEQYF.

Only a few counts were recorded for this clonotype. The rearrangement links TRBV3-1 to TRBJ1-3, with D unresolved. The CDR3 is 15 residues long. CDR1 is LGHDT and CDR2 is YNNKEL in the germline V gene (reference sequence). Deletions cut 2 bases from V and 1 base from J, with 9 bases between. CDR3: CASSQFRGSGNTIYF. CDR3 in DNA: TGTGCCAGCAGCCAATTTAGAGGATCTGGAAACACCATATATTTT. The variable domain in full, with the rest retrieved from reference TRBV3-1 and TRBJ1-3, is DTAVSQTPKYLVTQMGNDKSIKCEQNLGHDTMYWYKQDSKKFLKIMFSYNNKELIINETVPNRFSPKSPDKAHLNLHINSLELGDSAVYFCASSQFRGSGNTIYFGEGSWLTVV.

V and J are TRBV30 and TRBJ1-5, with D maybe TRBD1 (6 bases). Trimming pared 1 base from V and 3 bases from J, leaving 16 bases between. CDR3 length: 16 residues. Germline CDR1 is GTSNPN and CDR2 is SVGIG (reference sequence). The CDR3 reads CAWSGGGQGTNQPQHF. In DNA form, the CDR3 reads TGTGCCTGGAGTGGGGGGGGGCAGGGGACCAATCAGCCCCAGCATTTT.

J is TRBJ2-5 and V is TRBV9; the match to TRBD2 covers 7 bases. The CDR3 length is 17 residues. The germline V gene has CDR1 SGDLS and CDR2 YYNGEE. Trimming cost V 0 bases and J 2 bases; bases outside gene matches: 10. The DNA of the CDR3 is TGTGCCAGCAGCGTAGGAGCGACTAGCACTTTACAAGAGACCCAGTACTTC. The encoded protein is CASSVGATSTLQETQYF.

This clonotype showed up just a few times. DNA for the CDR3: TGTGCCAGCAGTTACTCGAGGAGGAATCAGCCCCAGCATTTT. It specifies CASSYSRRNQPQHF. The chain joins TRBV6-5 to TRBJ1-5, with unresolved D. Germline V CDR1 and CDR2: MNHEY, SVGAGI. Trimming pared 0 bases from V and 4 bases from J, leaving 7 bases between. The length of the CDR3 is 14 residues.

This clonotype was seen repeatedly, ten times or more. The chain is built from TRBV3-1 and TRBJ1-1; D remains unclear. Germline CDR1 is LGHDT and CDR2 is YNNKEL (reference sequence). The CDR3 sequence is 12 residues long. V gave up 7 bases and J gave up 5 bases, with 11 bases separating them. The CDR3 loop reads CASKGVRTEAFF. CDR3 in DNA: TGTGCCAGCAAGGGTGTAAGAACTGAAGCTTTCTTT.

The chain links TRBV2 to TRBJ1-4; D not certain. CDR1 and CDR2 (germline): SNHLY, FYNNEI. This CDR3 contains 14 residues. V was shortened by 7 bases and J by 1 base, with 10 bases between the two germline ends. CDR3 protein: CASMGKETNEKLFF. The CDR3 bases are TGTGCCAGCATGGGCAAGGAAACTAATGAAAAACTGTTTTTT.